The 16 T cell receptor beta chains in this list originate from one sample, sequenced in a study of OX40 agonist ivuxolimab in advanced cancers. Method: immunoSEQ multiplex PCR; TCRdb's copy keeps in-frame clones and lacks some. Of about 53,000 clones detected, roughly 83% appear once; the ten largest clones hold about 4.6%. The specimen was CD4+ or CD8+ T cells sorted from blood, collected in a trial of the OX40 agonist ivuxolimab. Source of these receptors: an adult with an advanced solid tumor such as melanoma, head and neck, liver or kidney cancer.

The gene calls are TRBV18 and TRBJ2-1, with no clear D. This CDR3 spans 11 amino acids. Germline V gives CDR1 KGHSH, CDR2 LQKENI. Trimming shortened V by 3 bases and J by 7 bases, and 4 bases separated the two germline ends. The CDR3 bases are TGTGCCAGCTCACCTAAGAATGAGCAGTTCTTC. This translates into CASSPKNEQFF.

Only a few counts were recorded for this clone. The chain is built from TRBV10-2 and TRBJ2-3; TRBD2 is a possible D gene (6 bases). The V gene's germline CDR1 is WSHSY and CDR2 SAAADI. With 8 bases removed from V and 4 bases from J, the gap between germline ends came to 7 bases. The CDR3 runs 11 residues. The CDR3 spells CASGGSDTQYF. As DNA, the CDR3 is TGCGCCAGCGGGGGGTCAGATACGCAGTATTTT.

This clone has more than one count but fewer than ten. The rearrangement links TRBV18 to TRBJ2-1, with 8 bases that match TRBD2. The J segment lost 3 bases and the V segment lost 1 base, leaving 5 bases of the junction unmatched. Germline V gene sequence: CDR1 KGHSH, CDR2 LQKENI. The CDR3 is 16 amino acids. CDR3 residues: CASSPLKAGGYNEQFF. The CDR3 nucleotides are TGTGCCAGCTCACCACTTAAGGCGGGAGGCTACAATGAGCAGTTCTTC. The entire variable domain, with the rest obtained from reference TRBV18 and TRBJ2-1, is as follows: NAGVMQNPRHLVRRRGQEARLRCSPMKGHSHVYWYRQLPEEGLKFMVYLQKENIIDESGMPKERFSAEFPKEGPSILRIQQVVRGDSAAYFCASSPLKAGGYNEQFFGPGTRLTVL.

The genes are TRBV7-8 and TRBJ2-3; 10 bases line up with TRBD2. Trimming cost V 2 bases and J 4 bases; bases outside gene matches: 3. CDR1 and CDR2 (germline): SGHVS, FQNEAQ. CDR3 size: 15 residues. The CDR3 nucleotides are TGTGCCAGCAGCTTACTAGCGGGAGTGTCAGATACGCAGTATTTT. This codes for CASSLLAGVSDTQYF.

The chain links TRBV15 to TRBJ2-7, with 7 positions matching TRBD1. The V gene end was trimmed by 2 bases and the J gene end by 3 bases; junction bases not matched to a gene: 10. CDR3 size: 16 residues. The V gene's germline CDR1 is LNHNV and CDR2 YYDKDF (reference sequence). CDR3 amino acids: CATSRPTTGLSYEQYF. The DNA of the CDR3 is TGTGCCACCAGCAGACCTACGACAGGGCTAAGCTACGAGCAGTACTTC.

V gene TRBV19 combines with J gene TRBJ1-3; weak D call: TRBD1 (6 bases). Germline values: CDR1 LNHDA, CDR2 SQIVND (reference sequence). The CDR3 totals 16 residues. The ends were cut back, 4 bases at V and 2 bases at J, with 15 bases in the middle. The CDR3 protein is CASSSLQGVAGNTIYF. Here the CDR3 DNA reads TGTGCCAGTAGTAGCCTACAGGGCGTTGCTGGAAACACCATATATTTT.

This chain uses TRBV19 with TRBJ1-4; D is uncertain. The CDR3 loop spans 12 amino acids. Germline V CDR1 and CDR2: LNHDA, SQIVND (reference sequence). V was pared by 5 bases and J by 8 bases, with 9 bases between. CDR3 amino acids: CASSLRAEKLFF. In nucleotides, the CDR3 is TGTGCCAGTAGTTTGAGGGCCGAAAAACTGTTTTTT.

As concerns this clone: Other DNA sequences from this sample encode an identical CDR3 as well. The V gene is TRBV25-1, the J gene TRBJ2-1; 8 bases line up with TRBD2. The germline gives CDR1 MGHDK, CDR2 SYGVNS. The V and J ends lost 1 base and 6 bases, in that order; junction bases with no gene match: 14. The CDR3 contains 18 residues. CDR3 nucleotide sequence: TGTGCCAGCAGTGAATCCGGACTAGCAGGAGTGTTTATCAATGAGCAGTTCTTC. Translated, it gives CASSESGLAGVFINEQFF.

The chain uses TRBV6-6 and TRBJ2-5; D is unresolved. Trimming shortened V by 0 bases and J by 0 bases, and 8 bases separated the two germline ends. This CDR3 has 15 amino acids. Germline loops: CDR1 MNHNY, CDR2 SVGAGI (reference sequence). The CDR3 region has the DNA TGTGCCAGCAGTTACTCTTTCAGCAACCAAGAGACCCAGTACTTC. This codes for CASSYSFSNQETQYF.

The J gene is TRBJ2-7, the V gene TRBV19; the match to TRBD2 covers 12 bases. The V gene end was trimmed by 5 bases and the J gene end by 5 bases; junction bases not matched to a gene: 10. There are 16 residues in the CDR3. The V gene's germline CDR1 is LNHDA and CDR2 SQIVND (reference sequence). The CDR3 DNA follows: TGTGCCAGTAGTCTCCAGACTAGCGGGAGTTCCCACGAGCAGTACTTC. It encodes CASSLQTSGSSHEQYF.

This chain joins TRBV11-3 and TRBJ2-1; D unclear. The germline gives CDR1 SGHNT, CDR2 YENEEA. Trimming took 0 bases from V and 0 from J, leaving 9 bases between them. The CDR3 spans 16 residues. CDR3 residues: CASSLESVNSYNEQFF. The DNA for the CDR3 is TGTGCCAGCAGCTTAGAGTCCGTAAACTCCTACAATGAGCAGTTCTTC.

The genes are TRBV6-5 and TRBJ2-7; no clear D. The V gene's germline CDR1 is MNHEY and CDR2 SVGAGI. The CDR3 length is 14 residues. V was clipped by 0 bases and J by 1 base, with 7 bases between them. The CDR3 DNA reads as TGTGCCAGCAGTTACTCGGGCAGTTCCTACGAGCAGTACTTC. It specifies CASSYSGSSYEQYF.

This clone was picked up one time. V and J are TRBV6-6 and TRBJ2-7; TRBD1 might be the D (5 bases). This CDR3 region has 12 residues. Deletions cut 6 bases from V and 0 bases from J, with 6 bases between. CDR1 and CDR2 (germline): MNHNY, SVGAGI (reference sequence). CDR3 protein: CASRGDSYEQYF. As DNA, the CDR3 is TGTGCCAGCAGAGGGGACTCCTACGAGCAGTACTTC.

This sequence joins TRBV9 and TRBJ2-5, with 11 nucleotides matching TRBD2. The CDR3 sequence is 17 residues long. The V gene end was trimmed by 0 bases and the J gene end by 0 bases; junction bases not matched to a gene: 4. Germline-derived CDR1 and CDR2 are SGDLS and YYNGEE. The CDR3 protein is CASSVAASGGYQETQYF. CDR3 DNA: TGTGCCAGCAGCGTAGCTGCTAGCGGGGGGTACCAAGAGACCCAGTACTTC.

This chain joins TRBV5-6 and TRBJ2-2; D call uncertain. The CDR3 sequence is 15 residues long. CDR1 is SGHDT and CDR2 is YYEEEE in the germline V gene. Trimming pared 3 bases from V and 0 bases from J, leaving 9 bases between. This CDR3 is CASSWIWANTGELFF. The CDR3 bases are TGTGCCAGCAGCTGGATTTGGGCGAACACCGGGGAGCTGTTTTTT.

This chain connects TRBV2 to TRBJ2-3; 11 positions agree with TRBD2. The J segment lost 6 bases and the V segment lost 3 bases, leaving 5 bases of the junction unmatched. The V gene's germline CDR1 is SNHLY and CDR2 FYNNEI. The CDR3 spans 15 residues. The CDR3 is CASSELAGGWDTQYF. For the CDR3, the DNA is TGTGCCAGCAGTGAGCTAGCGGGGGGTTGGGATACGCAGTATTTT.